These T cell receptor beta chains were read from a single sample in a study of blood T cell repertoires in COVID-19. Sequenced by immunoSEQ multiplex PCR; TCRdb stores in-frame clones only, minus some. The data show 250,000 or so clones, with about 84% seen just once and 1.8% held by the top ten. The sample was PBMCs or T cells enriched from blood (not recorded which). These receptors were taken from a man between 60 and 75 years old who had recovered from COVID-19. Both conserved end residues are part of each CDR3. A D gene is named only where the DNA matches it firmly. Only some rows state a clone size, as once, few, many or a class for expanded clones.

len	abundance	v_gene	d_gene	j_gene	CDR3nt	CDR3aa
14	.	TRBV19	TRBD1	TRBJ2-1	TGTGCCAGTAGTCCTGGGACAGGGGGCCATGAGCAGTTCTTC	CASSPGTGGHEQFF
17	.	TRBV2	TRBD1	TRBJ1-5	TGTGCCAGCAGTAGCACTATCCTCGGGACAGGTAATCAGCCCCAGCATTTT	CASSSTILGTGNQPQHF
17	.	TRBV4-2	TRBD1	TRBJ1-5	TGTGCCAGCAGCCAAGACCAGGGGGCGACTCGGGCTCAGCCCCAGCATTTT	CASSQDQGATRAQPQHF
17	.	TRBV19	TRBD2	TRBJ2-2	TGTGCCAGTAGTATAGAACCCGGGGGGGCGGGCACCGGGGAGCTGTTTTTT	CASSIEPGGAGTGELFF
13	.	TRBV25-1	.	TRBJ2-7	TGTGCCAGCAGTGAAGCGGTAGCCTACGAGCAGTACTTC	CASSEAVAYEQYF
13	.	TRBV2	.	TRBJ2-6	TGTGCCAGCAGTGACGCTGGGGCCAACGTCCTGACTTTC	CASSDAGANVLTF
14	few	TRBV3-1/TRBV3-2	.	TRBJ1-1	TGTGCCAGCAGCAACCGTCAGGGCCCCGATGAAGCTTTCTTT	CASSNRQGPDEAFF
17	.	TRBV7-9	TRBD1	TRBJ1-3	TGTGCCAGCAGCCCCCGGACAGGGTTCAGCTCTGGAAACACCATATATTTT	CASSPRTGFSSGNTIYF
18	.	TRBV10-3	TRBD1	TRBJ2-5	TGTGCCATCAGTCCTGACAGGGCCCTCCGGGGCGGGCGGGAGACCCAGTACTTC	CAISPDRALRGGRETQYF
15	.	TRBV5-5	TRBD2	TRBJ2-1	TGTGCCAGCAGCTTGGGTAGCGGGGAGAACAATGAGCAGTTCTTC	CASSLGSGENNEQFF
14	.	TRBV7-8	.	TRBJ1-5	TGTGCCAGCAGCCCAGGGGTTCGGGATCAGCCCCAGCATTTT	CASSPGVRDQPQHF
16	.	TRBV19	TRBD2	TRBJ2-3	TGTGCCAGTAGTATGACTAGCGGGCCGGGAGAGGATACGCAGTATTTT	CASSMTSGPGEDTQYF
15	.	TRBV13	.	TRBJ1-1	TGTGCCAGCAGCTTACTGCCCGATGGAGACACTGAAGCTTTCTTT	CASSLLPDGDTEAFF
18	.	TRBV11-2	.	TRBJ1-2	TGTGCCAGCAGCTTAGTAGCCGGACAGAGGACCCTGTGGGATGGCTACACCTTC	CASSLVAGQRTLWDGYTF
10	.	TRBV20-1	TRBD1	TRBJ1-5	TGCAGTGCTAAGGACAGGGTAGAGCATTTT	CSAKDRVEHF
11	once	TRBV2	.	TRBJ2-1	TGTGCCAGCAGTGACCAGGTGGAGCAGTTCTTC	CASSDQVEQFF
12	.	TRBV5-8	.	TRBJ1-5	TGTGCCAGCAGCTACAGAGATCAGCCCCAGCATTTT	CASSYRDQPQHF
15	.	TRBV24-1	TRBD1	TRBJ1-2	TGTGCCACCAGTGACCCCAGGACAGGGGGCCACGGCTACACCTTC	CATSDPRTGGHGYTF
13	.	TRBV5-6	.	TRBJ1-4	TGTGCCAGCAGCTTGGCCGGCGGAGAAAAACTGTTTTTT	CASSLAGGEKLFF
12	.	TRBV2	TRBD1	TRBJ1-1	TGTGCCAGCAGACAGGGGGCCACTGAAGCTTTCTTT	CASRQGATEAFF
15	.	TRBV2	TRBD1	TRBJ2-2	TGTGCCAGCAGTCGGGACAGCGCGAACACCGGGGAGCTGTTTTTT	CASSRDSANTGELFF
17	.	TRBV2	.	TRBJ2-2	TGTGCCAGCAGTGAAGGGGCGACATCAATTAACACCGGGGAGCTGTTTTTT	CASSEGATSINTGELFF
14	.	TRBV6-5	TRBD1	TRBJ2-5	TGTGCCAGCACCGGGGACAGACCGCAAGAGACCCAGTACTTC	CASTGDRPQETQYF